Shown below are 29 T cell receptor beta chains from a single sample sequenced in a study of regulatory T cells in long-lasting Graves disease. The sample's time point: newly diagnosed GD, antithyroid drugs for less than 3 months. Extracted RNA from PBMCs served as the source of the TCR library. Arm-PCR of CDR3 regions and iRepertoire HTBI primers were the basis on which TCR beta libraries were built. TCRdb re-derived calls from the multiplex PCR reads in MiXCR, one entry per CDR3 protein. Altogether 240,000 or so distinct CDR3 sequences are present, roughly 21% being singletons, with the ten largest covering over 11%. The specimen comprised peripheral blood mononuclear cells (PBMCs), sampled at new diagnosis, from a patient treated with antithyroid drugs. The receptors were gathered from a female donor with Graves disease.

Only a few counts were recorded for this clonotype. This may arise from a read error, as a much more abundant clone is one base away. The chain recombines TRBV7-9 with TRBJ2-1, with 11 nucleotides matching TRBD2. Trimming removed 5 bases from V and 0 bases from J; junction bases left unmatched: 18. Germline V gene sequence: CDR1 SEHNR, CDR2 FQNEAQ (reference sequence). This CDR3 has 21 amino acids. CDR3: CASSPERPGLADQSSYNEQFF. CDR3 in DNA: TGTGCCAGCAGCCCCGAACGCCCGGGACTAGCGGATCAGAGCTCCTACAATGAGCAGTTCTTC.

This clonotype was observed at least ten times. The chain combines TRBV5-6 with TRBJ2-5; tentative D call: TRBD2 (5 bases). V gave up 2 bases and J gave up 2 bases, with 13 bases separating them. The CDR3 consists of 15 residues. Germline-derived CDR1 and CDR2 are SGHDT and YYEEEE. Here the CDR3 DNA reads TGTGCCAGCAGCTTTAGCGTGGTGGGGCAAGAGACCCAGTACTTC. Its translation is CASSFSVVGQETQYF. Using reference TRBV5-6 and TRBJ2-5 for the parts outside the CDR3, the full variable domain is DAGVTQSPTHLIKTRGQQVTLRCSPKSGHDTVSWYQQALGQGPQFIFQYYEEEERQRGNFPDRFSGHQFPNYSSELNVNALLLGDSALYLCASSFSVVGQETQYFGPGTRLLVL.

This sequence joins TRBV20-1 and TRBJ2-4, with TRBD2 matching 11 bases. Germline V gene lookup returns CDR1 DFQATT and CDR2 SNEGSKA (reference sequence). With 2 bases clipped from V and 7 bases from J, the junction kept 7 bases outside the gene matches. The CDR3 sequence is 15 residues long. CDR3 loop: CSARKTSGDGNIQYF. The CDR3 coding sequence is TGCAGTGCTAGAAAGACTAGCGGGGATGGGAACATTCAGTACTTC.

This chain's CDR3 is CASRSGTGSIEQYF. The CDR3 nucleotides read TGTGCCAGCAGGTCCGGGACAGGATCCATCGAGCAGTACTTC. This chain links TRBV2 with TRBJ2-7; 8 nucleotides match TRBD1. V shed 6 bases, J shed 6 bases, and the junction held 10 bases outside the gene matches. The germline CDR1 and CDR2 sequences are SNHLY and FYNNEI. This CDR3 is 14 amino acids long.

At least ten counts were recorded for this clonotype. The chain combines TRBV12-3 or TRBV12-4 with TRBJ1-1; 7 bases are shared with TRBD1. This CDR3 has 14 residues. J lost 0 bases, V lost 6 bases, and 4 bases had no gene match. As DNA, the CDR3 is TGTGCCAGCAGCCGGGGGACAGTGAACACTGAAGCTTTCTTT. Translated, it gives CASSRGTVNTEAFF.

This clonotype was seen a few times. This sequence joins TRBV11-3 and TRBJ2-3; perhaps TRBD2 as D (6 bases). V was pared by 4 bases and J by 1 base, with 9 bases between. This CDR3 has 14 residues. Per the germline V gene, CDR1 is SGHNT and CDR2 is YENEEA. The CDR3, as DNA: TGTGCCAGCAGCTCCGGGAGTGGCACAGATACGCAGTATTTT. Its translation: CASSSGSGTDTQYF.

The table lists this clonotype with many counts. J is TRBJ1-6 and V is TRBV4-1; TRBD1 might be the D (6 bases). This CDR3 is 13 amino acids long. Trimming left V 5 bases short and J 10 bases short, with 12 bases between. CDR1 MGHRA and CDR2 YSYEKL come from the germline V gene. The CDR3 protein is CASSTQGNSPLHF. CDR3 nucleotides: TGCGCCAGCAGCACTCAGGGGAACTCACCCCTCCACTTT.

This chain connects TRBV6-1 to TRBJ2-5; tentative D call: TRBD2 (6 bases). The germline V gene encodes CDR1 MNHNS and CDR2 SASEGT. The CDR3 covers 12 residues. The V end lost 6 bases, the J end lost 5 bases, and 10 bases lay between the germline ends. The CDR3 DNA sequence: TGTGCCAGCAGGGAGGGACGGGAGACCCAGTACTTC. Translating gives CASREGRETQYF.

This clonotype has a handful of counts. The J gene is TRBJ2-1, the V gene TRBV19; D call uncertain. The CDR3 runs to 14 residues. Trimming removed 3 bases from V and 13 bases from J, with 19 bases in between. Per the germline V gene, CDR1 is LNHDA and CDR2 is SQIVND (reference sequence). CDR3: CASSMFPETSHQFF. CDR3 nucleotide sequence: TGTGCCAGTAGTATGTTTCCGGAGACCTCTCACCAGTTCTTC. The variable domain in full, with the rest retrieved from reference TRBV19 and TRBJ2-1, is DGGITQSPKYLFRKEGQNVTLSCEQNLNHDAMYWYRQDPGQGLRLIYYSQIVNDFQKGDIAEGYSVSREKKESFPLTVTSAQKNPTAFYLCASSMFPETSHQFFGPGTRLTVL.

With respect to this clonotype: Given a much more abundant clone one base away, this may be a read error. This CDR3 fails to terminate in the conserved phenylalanine or tryptophan, so it likely reflects a read error. The V call is TRBV5-1, the J call TRBJ1-2, with D possibly TRBD1 on 5 matching bases. This CDR3 is built from 15 residues. Germline V CDR1 and CDR2: SGHRS, YFSETQ. With 0 bases removed from V and 4 bases from J, the gap between germline ends came to 13 bases. CDR3 DNA sequence: TGCGCCAGCAGCTTGGGAGCAGGGTTGTCCTATGGCTACACCCTC. Translated, it gives CASSLGAGLSYGYTL.

The chain couples TRBV29-1 to TRBJ1-1; weak D call: TRBD1 (5 bases). Trimming cost V 6 bases and J 4 bases, with 9 bases left between them. CDR3 size: 11 residues. Germline-derived CDR1 and CDR2 are SQVTM and ANQGSEA. This chain's CDR3 is CSVRGVTEAFF. CDR3 bases: TGCAGCGTCCGGGGGGTCACTGAAGCTTTCTTT.

This clonotype was detected ten times or more. This sequence joins TRBV18 and TRBJ1-1; TRBD1 agrees at 11 bases. V was clipped by 8 bases and J by 4 bases; unmatched bases: 6. The CDR3 loop spans 14 amino acids. Germline loops: CDR1 KGHSH, CDR2 LQKENI. The CDR3 sequence: CASTRGQGGTEAFF. CDR3 nucleotides: TGTGCCAGCACCCGGGGACAGGGGGGCACTGAAGCTTTCTTT.

This clonotype was recorded many times. The rearrangement links TRBV5-6 to TRBJ1-3, with no clear D. The germline V gene encodes CDR1 SGHDT and CDR2 YYEEEE. The CDR3 is 13 residues long. V was clipped by 7 bases and J by 0 bases, with 8 bases between them. The CDR3 region is CASSPVSGNTIYF. The DNA for the CDR3 is TGTGCCAGCTCACCAGTCTCTGGAAACACCATATATTTT. Drawing the rest from reference TRBV5-6 and TRBJ1-3, the complete variable domain is DAGVTQSPTHLIKTRGQQVTLRCSPKSGHDTVSWYQQALGQGPQFIFQYYEEEERQRGNFPDRFSGHQFPNYSSELNVNALLLGDSALYLCASSPVSGNTIYFGEGSWLTVV.

This clonotype was observed many times. V usage is TRBV7-2 and J usage is TRBJ2-3; 12 bases line up with TRBD2. CDR1 and CDR2 from the germline V gene are SGHTA and FQGNSA. The CDR3 totals 15 residues. V shed 4 bases, J shed 6 bases, and the junction held 5 bases outside the gene matches. This CDR3 is CASSSASGGDDTQYF. The CDR3 DNA reads as TGTGCCAGCAGCTCTGCTAGCGGGGGGGATGATACGCAGTATTTT.

This clonotype was observed many times. The chain employs TRBV11-1 and TRBJ2-2; TRBD2 agrees at 8 bases. The CDR3 length is 17 residues. V lost 1 base and J lost 2; bases outside the gene matches: 6. Looked up from germline, CDR1 is SGHAT and CDR2 is FQDESV (reference sequence). As DNA, the CDR3 is TGTGCCAGCAGCTTAGATGAGCGGGGGCTCAACACCGGGGAGCTGTTTTTT. It is translated as CASSLDERGLNTGELFF.

The genes are TRBV20-1 and TRBJ2-7; 15 bases are a match to TRBD2. Germline CDR1 DFQATT, CDR2 SNEGSKA (reference sequence). The CDR3 spans 17 residues. Trimming cost V 2 bases and J 1 base; bases outside gene matches: 6. CDR3 amino acids: CSARPSGTSGGSYEQYF. The CDR3 DNA reads TGCAGTGCTAGACCGTCCGGGACTAGCGGGGGGTCCTACGAGCAGTACTTC.

This clonotype was found a few times. This sequence may be a read error, since a much larger clone differs from it by one base. The CDR3 is CASRLAAGGRQYF. The DNA for the CDR3 is TGTGCCAGCAGGCTAGCGGCGGGGGGCCGGCAGTACTTC. This sequence joins TRBV12-3 or TRBV12-4 and TRBJ2-7, with 8 bases aligning to TRBD2. The V segment lost 6 bases and the J segment 9 bases; nucleotides outside the gene matches: 10. The CDR3 sequence is 13 residues long.

This clonotype was recorded many times. This chain joins TRBV7-7 and TRBJ2-3; 10 bases map to TRBD1. With 5 bases clipped from V and 4 bases from J, the junction kept 6 bases outside the gene matches. Germline-derived CDR1 and CDR2 are SSHAT and FNYEAQ (reference sequence). This CDR3 comprises 15 residues. The CDR3, as DNA: TGTGCCAGCAGCGCGACAGGGGGCAAGGCAGATACGCAGTATTTT. Translation: CASSATGGKADTQYF.

The chain joins TRBV19 to TRBJ1-6; 7 bases match TRBD1. V lost 6 bases and J lost 4; bases outside the gene matches: 6. Germline assignment: CDR1 LNHDA and CDR2 SQIVND (reference sequence). CDR3 length equals 15 residues. CDR3 amino acids: CASRKTGQYNSPLHF. Here the CDR3 DNA reads TGTGCCAGTAGGAAAACGGGACAGTATAATTCACCCCTCCACTTT.

This clonotype was observed at least ten times. J is TRBJ1-2 and V is TRBV18, with 7 bases fitting TRBD1. In germline, CDR1 is KGHSH, CDR2 LQKENI. The CDR3 consists of 13 residues. J lost 6 bases, V lost 3 bases, and 4 bases had no gene match. This CDR3 is CASSPVRGDGYTF. The CDR3 nucleotides read TGTGCCAGCTCACCCGTCAGGGGGGATGGCTACACCTTC.

This clonotype was seen ten or more times. The chain carries TRBV10-1 and TRBJ1-2; D perhaps matches TRBD1 (6 bases). The CDR3 extends over 15 amino acids. Germline V CDR1 and CDR2: WNHNN, SYGVQD (reference sequence). V lost 3 bases and J lost 5, with 16 bases in between. The CDR3 protein is CASSEGTGFWYGYTF. The DNA for the CDR3 is TGCGCCAGCAGTGAAGGAACAGGGTTTTGGTATGGCTACACCTTC.

This clonotype was seen many times. The chain joins TRBV5-1 to TRBJ2-5; TRBD1 matches at 8 bases. This CDR3 has 15 amino acids. Trimming removed 2 bases from V and 7 bases from J; junction bases left unmatched: 10. Germline CDR1 is SGHRS and CDR2 is YFSETQ. The CDR3 bases are TGCGCCAGCAGCTTTGGCAGGGGGCACGGAGGGACCCAGTACTTC. Protein: CASSFGRGHGGTQYF.

The sample holds one count of this clonotype. The chain recombines TRBV25-1 with TRBJ2-7, with TRBD1 matching over 9 bases. Germline trimming cut 1 base from V and 3 bases from J; bases unmatched to any gene: 7. Per the germline V gene, CDR1 is MGHDK and CDR2 is SYGVNS. The CDR3 consists of 16 residues. The CDR3 region has the DNA TGTGCCAGCAGTGAATCCCGACAGGGGGGAAACTACGAGCAGTACTTC. It translates to CASSESRQGGNYEQYF.

This clonotype occurred a few times. The chain couples TRBV19 to TRBJ2-3; D gene uncertain. Trimming removed 1 base at V and 0 bases at J, with 8 bases between. There are 15 residues in the CDR3. Germline V gives CDR1 LNHDA, CDR2 SQIVND (reference sequence). CDR3 region: CASSIAGLSTDTQYF. The CDR3 DNA reads as TGTGCCAGTAGTATAGCCGGGCTTAGCACAGATACGCAGTATTTT.

This clonotype came up many times. DNA for the CDR3: TGTGCCAGCAGTCGTGTAAGGGGGGGCGCAACCGGGGAGCTGTTTTTT. Translated: CASSRVRGGATGELFF. The chain has TRBV12-3 or TRBV12-4 and TRBJ2-2; tentative D call: TRBD2 (7 bases). V lost 5 bases to trimming and J lost 5 bases, with 18 bases between them. This CDR3 is built from 16 residues.

This rearrangement joins TRBV7-9 to TRBJ2-5, with D unclear. The V gene's germline CDR1 is SEHNR and CDR2 FQNEAQ (reference sequence). Trimming cost V 4 bases and J 8 bases, with 14 bases left between them. This CDR3 has 13 amino acids. The CDR3 nucleotides are TGTGCCAGCAGCTCCCCAGCCAAGAGAACCCAGTACTTC. Amino acid sequence: CASSSPAKRTQYF.

This clonotype was counted many times. The chain uses TRBV29-1 and TRBJ2-1; TRBD1 aligns across 9 bases. Germline CDR1 is SQVTM and CDR2 is ANQGSEA. Losses at the gene ends were 3 bases for V and 9 bases for J; bases not matched to a gene: 12. CDR3 length equals 15 residues. CDR3 protein: CSVEVEDRGVGEQFF. DNA for the CDR3: TGCAGCGTTGAGGTAGAGGACAGGGGAGTAGGTGAGCAGTTCTTC.

This clonotype was observed many times. V usage is TRBV11-3 and J usage is TRBJ2-1; 10 nucleotides align to TRBD2. With 5 bases clipped from V and 7 bases from J, the junction kept 5 bases outside the gene matches. The V gene's germline CDR1 is SGHNT and CDR2 YENEEA. The CDR3 extends over 14 amino acids. The CDR3 DNA follows: TGTGCCAGCAGCCCACGAGCGGGAGGGAATGAGCAGTTCTTC. Its protein product is CASSPRAGGNEQFF. The variable domain in full, with the rest retrieved from reference TRBV11-3 and TRBJ2-1, is EAGVVQSPRYKIIEKKQPVAFWCNPISGHNTLYWYLQNLGQGPELLIRYENEEAVDDSQLPKDRFSAERLKGVDSTLKIQPAELGDSAVYLCASSPRAGGNEQFFGPGTRLTVL.

About this clonotype itself: A far larger clone is off by one base, so a read error is likely. The chain is built from TRBV7-9 and TRBJ2-3; D is perhaps TRBD1 (5 bases). This CDR3 is built from 16 residues. CDR1 SEHNR and CDR2 FQNEAQ come from the germline V gene (reference sequence). Trimming cost V 3 bases and J 3 bases, with 16 bases left between them. The CDR3 nucleotides are TGTGCCAGCAGCTTCGGATATGCTTCAGGGACAGATACGCAGTATTTT. It is translated as CASSFGYASGTDTQYF.